The 29 T cell receptor beta chains presented below share a single source sample, sequenced in a study of cytotoxic CD8 clonotypes in ibrutinib-treated CLL. The repertoire was sequenced with immunoSEQ multiplex PCR; TCRdb's copy has only in-frame clones and lacks some. The sample shows over 95,000 clones, roughly 57% of them seen only once. The sample in question was PBMCs, obtained after 24 months of ibrutinib treatment. These receptors all come from a human donor with chronic lymphocytic leukemia.

This clone has more than one count but fewer than ten. The V gene is TRBV7-9, the J gene TRBJ2-7; D possibly corresponds to TRBD2 (6 bases). CDR3 length equals 13 residues. V was pared by 3 bases and J by 2 bases, with 8 bases between. The germline V gene has CDR1 SEHNR and CDR2 FQNEAQ (reference sequence). The CDR3 DNA reads TGTGCCAGCAGCTTCGGGACTGCCTACGAGCAGTACTTC. Translation gives CASSFGTAYEQYF. The variable domain in full, with the rest retrieved from reference TRBV7-9 and TRBJ2-7, is DTGVSQNPRHKITKRGQNVTFRCDPISEHNRLYWYRQTLGQGPEFLTYFQNEAQLEKSRLLSDRFSAERPKGSFSTLEIQRTEQGDSAMYLCASSFGTAYEQYFGPGTRLTVT.

The chain carries TRBV6-5 and TRBJ1-6; D ambiguous. CDR1 MNHEY and CDR2 SVGAGI come from the germline V gene. The CDR3 length is 14 residues. V lost 2 bases to trimming and J lost 10 bases, with 12 bases between them. The CDR3 region has the DNA TGTGCCAGCAGTTACGGGTTGGAAGGGTCACCCCTCCACTTT. Protein sequence: CASSYGLEGSPLHF.

The chain carries TRBV7-2 and TRBJ1-6; D perhaps matches TRBD1 (5 bases). The length of the CDR3 is 15 residues. Germline-derived CDR1 and CDR2 are SGHTA and FQGNSA. Trimming removed 1 base at V and 6 bases at J, with 10 bases between. The CDR3 DNA is TGTGCCAGCAGCTTAGTAGGGGACCCTAATTCACCCCTCCACTTT. Its translation is CASSLVGDPNSPLHF. The variable domain in full, completed from reference TRBV7-2 and TRBJ1-6, reads GAGVSQSPSNKVTEKGKDVELRCDPISGHTALYWYRQSLGQGLEFLIYFQGNSAPDKSGLPSDRFSAERTGGSVSTLTIQRTQQEDSAVYLCASSLVGDPNSPLHFGNGTRLTVT.

The CDR3 DNA sequence: TGCAGCGTTGGGGGCTACGAGCAGTACTTC. It codes for CSVGGYEQYF. This chain links TRBV29-1 with TRBJ2-7; no definite D call. Germline CDR1 reads SQVTM; CDR2 reads ANQGSEA. Between the trimmed V and J ends, which lost 4 bases and 3 bases, there was a span of 4 bases. The CDR3 extends over 10 amino acids.

The chain joins TRBV7-3 to TRBJ2-7; D is uncertain. V lost 5 bases to trimming and J lost 3 bases, with 11 bases between them. This CDR3 contains 13 residues. In germline, CDR1 is SGHTA, CDR2 FQGTGA. The CDR3 region is CASSPPGIYEQYF. In DNA form, the CDR3 reads TGTGCCAGCAGCCCCCCTGGGATCTACGAGCAGTACTTC.

The chain carries TRBV9 and TRBJ2-2, with D tentatively TRBD2 (5 bases). The ends were cut back, 0 bases at V and 4 bases at J, with 10 bases in the middle. The CDR3 loop spans 15 amino acids. Germline CDR1 SGDLS, CDR2 YYNGEE. DNA for the CDR3: TGTGCCAGCAGCGTAGCCGGGGTGGGCACCGGGGAGCTGTTTTTT. Protein: CASSVAGVGTGELFF.

For this clone: Other nucleotide sequences from this sample produce the same CDR3. The chain uses TRBV25-1 and TRBJ1-2, with 8 positions matching TRBD1. The J segment lost 2 bases and the V segment lost 2 bases, leaving 1 base of the junction unmatched. Germline CDR1 MGHDK, CDR2 SYGVNS. The CDR3 is made up of 14 amino acids. The CDR3 DNA reads as TGTGCCAGCAGTGAACAGGGGGCCAACTATGGCTACACCTTC. Protein: CASSEQGANYGYTF.

This chain joins TRBV30 and TRBJ1-6; D is ambiguous. Germline CDR1 is GTSNPN and CDR2 is SVGIG (reference sequence). CDR3 size: 15 residues. The V end lost 4 bases, the J end lost 7 bases, and 17 bases lay between the germline ends. CDR3 loop: CAWTMGFHQNSPLHF. As DNA, the CDR3 is TGTGCCTGGACCATGGGATTCCACCAAAATTCACCCCTCCACTTT.

This clone was found once. J is TRBJ2-3 and V is TRBV6-4; 8 nucleotides line up with TRBD2. The CDR3 is made up of 16 amino acids. In germline, CDR1 is MRHNA, CDR2 SNTAGT. With V trimmed by 0 bases and J by 4 bases, 6 bases remained unmatched. The CDR3 DNA reads as TGTGCCAGCAGTGACTCGTCGGGGACTAGAGCAGATACGCAGTATTTT. This sequence encodes CASSDSSGTRADTQYF.

This clone showed up just a few times. The chain is built from TRBV7-9 and TRBJ1-3, with D possibly being TRBD1 (5 bases). The CDR3 length is 14 residues. Germline values: CDR1 SEHNR, CDR2 FQNEAQ (reference sequence). The V end was cut by 3 bases, the J end by 2 bases, with 8 bases between. The CDR3 DNA is TGTGCCAGCAGCTTGGGGGGAACTGGAAACACCATATATTTT. This encodes CASSLGGTGNTIYF.

The rearrangement joins TRBV29-1 to TRBJ2-7, with D maybe TRBD1 (6 bases). The V end lost 7 bases, the J end lost 2 bases, and 18 bases lay between the germline ends. Per the germline V gene, CDR1 is SQVTM and CDR2 is ANQGSEA. There are 14 residues in the CDR3. CDR3 amino acids: CSALGAGDTYEQYF. CDR3 bases: TGCAGCGCTCTGGGGGCAGGGGATACCTACGAGCAGTACTTC.

V usage is TRBV11-3 and J usage is TRBJ2-2, with D perhaps TRBD2 (5 bases). Germline V gene lookup returns CDR1 SGHNT and CDR2 YENEEA. This CDR3 has 15 residues. The V gene lost 1 base and the J gene lost 6 bases, with 12 bases spanning the gap. As DNA, the CDR3 is TGTGCCAGCAGCTTAGGAGGTGGGCGGGCCGGGGAGCTGTTTTTT. Translated, it gives CASSLGGGRAGELFF.

The V and J genes are TRBV11-3 and TRBJ2-5; no firm D call. The CDR3 is 13 residues long. Trimming shortened V by 1 base and J by 4 bases, and 7 bases separated the two germline ends. Germline V lookup: CDR1 SGHNT, CDR2 YENEEA. The CDR3 sequence is CASSLGARETQYF. CDR3 bases: TGTGCCAGCAGCTTAGGGGCGAGAGAGACCCAGTACTTC.

The V and J genes are TRBV5-1 and TRBJ2-1; TRBD1 is a possible D gene (6 bases). The CDR3 has 16 amino acids. V lost 4 bases, J lost 6 bases, and 20 bases lay in between. The germline CDR1 and CDR2 sequences are SGHRS and YFSETQ. The CDR3 loop is CASSARRQGLGNEQFF. DNA of the CDR3: TGCGCCAGCAGCGCCCGACGTCAGGGGCTGGGCAATGAGCAGTTCTTC.

The rearrangement uses TRBV6-5 and TRBJ2-3; D might be TRBD1 or TRBD2, each matching 7 bases. The CDR3 runs 15 residues. V was cut by 5 bases and J by 4 bases, with 16 bases left in between. Germline-derived CDR1 and CDR2 are MNHEY and SVGAGI. CDR3 sequence (DNA): TGTGCCAGCAGTAAGCGGGACAGAGTTTCAGATACGCAGTATTTT. Protein sequence: CASSKRDRVSDTQYF.

The chain carries TRBV6-1 and TRBJ2-3; TRBD2 matches at 8 bases. J was trimmed by 4 bases and V by 5 bases; bases with no gene match: 8. Germline V CDR1 and CDR2: MNHNS, SASEGT. This CDR3 has 15 residues. CDR3 amino acids: CASSLGLARSDTQYF. For the CDR3, the DNA is TGTGCCAGCAGTCTTGGACTAGCTAGATCAGATACGCAGTATTTT.

This clone was seen just once. This rearrangement joins TRBV29-1 to TRBJ2-6; D gene ambiguous. CDR1 and CDR2 from the germline V gene are SQVTM and ANQGSEA. Trimming cost V 4 bases and J 0 bases, with 4 bases left between them. The CDR3 has 13 residues. The CDR3 coding sequence is TGCAGCGTTGTTGACTCTGGGGCCAACGTCCTGACTTTC. As protein: CSVVDSGANVLTF.

The rearrangement links TRBV7-9 to TRBJ2-3; D not resolved. Deletions cut 6 bases from V and 0 bases from J, with 19 bases between. This CDR3 contains 17 residues. Germline loops: CDR1 SEHNR, CDR2 FQNEAQ (reference sequence). For the CDR3, the DNA is TGTGCCAGCAGTCCATTACCGGGCTACCGGAGCACAGATACGCAGTATTTT. As protein: CASSPLPGYRSTDTQYF. The whole variable domain, filled in from reference TRBV7-9 and TRBJ2-3, reads DTGVSQNPRHKITKRGQNVTFRCDPISEHNRLYWYRQTLGQGPEFLTYFQNEAQLEKSRLLSDRFSAERPKGSFSTLEIQRTEQGDSAMYLCASSPLPGYRSTDTQYFGPGTRLTVL.

J is TRBJ2-7 and V is TRBV6-1; D is perhaps TRBD1 (6 bases). Looked up from germline, CDR1 is MNHNS and CDR2 is SASEGT. The ends were cut back, 7 bases at V and 0 bases at J, with 13 bases in the middle. The CDR3 consists of 14 residues. CDR3 in DNA: TGTGCCAGCACCCGACAGGAGAGCTCCTACGAGCAGTACTTC. The encoded protein is CASTRQESSYEQYF.

This clone was counted only a few times. The J gene is TRBJ2-7, the V gene TRBV13; no firm D call. The germline gives CDR1 PRHDT, CDR2 FYEKMQ (reference sequence). The germline V and J ends were trimmed by 2 bases and 13 bases, with 24 bases remaining between them. This CDR3 has 15 residues. Here the CDR3 DNA reads TGTGCCAGCAGCTTAAACCGAGATTCCGGGCCCTCCAAATACTTC. As protein: CASSLNRDSGPSKYF.

The CDR3 loop reads CASSPGRGTGELFF. As DNA, the CDR3 is TGCGCCAGCAGCCCAGGCCGAGGCACCGGGGAGCTGTTTTTT. This chain links TRBV5-1 with TRBJ2-2; D remains unclear. Germline V gene sequence: CDR1 SGHRS, CDR2 YFSETQ. The V end was cut by 4 bases, the J end by 4 bases, with 11 bases between. This CDR3 comprises 14 residues.

This rearrangement joins TRBV30 to TRBJ2-4, with 8 bases identical to TRBD2. The CDR3 sequence is 12 residues long. With 1 base clipped from V and 8 bases from J, the junction kept 1 base outside the gene matches. Germline CDR1 reads GTSNPN; CDR2 reads SVGIG (reference sequence). The CDR3 sequence: CAWSELADIQYF. The CDR3 nucleotides are TGTGCCTGGAGTGAACTAGCGGACATTCAGTACTTC.

V usage is TRBV5-6 and J usage is TRBJ1-1; D might be TRBD1 (6 bases). V lost 2 bases and J 1 base, leaving 12 bases between the germline ends. The CDR3 is made up of 15 amino acids. Germline lookup yields CDR1 SGHDT and CDR2 YYEEEE. CDR3 protein: CASSFQGDKNTEAFF. The CDR3 DNA reads TGTGCCAGCAGCTTTCAAGGGGACAAGAACACTGAAGCTTTCTTT.

The chain carries TRBV7-8 and TRBJ2-1, with D hard to call. Germline lookup yields CDR1 SGHVS and CDR2 FQNEAQ. V dropped 1 base and J dropped 11 bases, with 15 bases sitting between them. This CDR3 has 14 residues. CDR3: CASSLDQGPYQQFF. CDR3 coding DNA: TGTGCCAGCAGCTTAGATCAAGGGCCCTATCAGCAGTTCTTC.

This clone was detected only a few times. Relative to the germline gene, one junction end is altered; a read error may explain this. V gene TRBV6-1 combines with J gene TRBJ1-5; 9 positions agree with TRBD1. This CDR3 spans 17 amino acids. Germline CDR1 is MNHNS and CDR2 is SASEGT. The CDR3 reads CASREGQGFYSNQPQHF. Here the CDR3 DNA reads TGTGCCAGCAGGGAAGGACAGGGGTTTTATAGCAATCAGCCCCAGCATTTT.

The genes are TRBV6-6 and TRBJ1-2; D remains ambiguous. This CDR3 has 14 residues. Germline assignment: CDR1 MNHNY and CDR2 SVGAGI (reference sequence). Trimming left V 0 bases short and J 4 bases short, with 9 bases between. The chain's CDR3 is CASSYSRRGYGYTF. Written as DNA, the CDR3 is TGTGCCAGCAGTTACTCGAGGCGGGGCTATGGCTACACCTTC.

The chain carries TRBV30 and TRBJ1-3; D remains ambiguous. Germline lookup yields CDR1 GTSNPN and CDR2 SVGIG (reference sequence). The CDR3 has 14 residues. The V end was cut by 2 bases, the J end by 0 bases, with 8 bases between. In DNA form, the CDR3 reads TGTGCCTGGAGTCGGCCGGACTCTGGAAACACCATATATTTT. Translation: CAWSRPDSGNTIYF.

This clone has a handful of counts. This chain joins TRBV25-1 and TRBJ1-6; 10 positions match TRBD1. Unmatched junction bases numbered 5, after V lost 6 bases and J lost 9 bases. Germline V gene data show CDR1 as MGHDK and CDR2 as SYGVNS. The CDR3 extends over 14 amino acids. The CDR3: CASSGQGEGSPLHF. CDR3 coding DNA: TGTGCCAGCAGCGGACAGGGGGAAGGTTCACCCCTCCACTTT.

Only one count was recorded for this clone. CDR3 sequence (DNA): TGTGCCAGCAGTGACGCGGGGGCTGAAGCTTTCTTT. Translating gives CASSDAGAEAFF. The rearrangement uses TRBV2 and TRBJ1-1; TRBD1 might be the D (5 bases). Trimming took off 3 bases at V and 6 bases at J, with 8 bases between the two ends. This CDR3 spans 12 amino acids. Per the germline V gene, CDR1 is SNHLY and CDR2 is FYNNEI.